Sequencing of this T cell receptor beta chain was carried out in a study of memory CD4+ T cells and cytomegalovirus serostatus. The wider study: Donors were healthy Belgian adults, 9 or 10 CMV seropositive and 24 seronegative.

The sort gate was single viable CD3+CD4+CD8-CD45RO+ cells for memory CD4+ T cells. Clones were sequenced by immunoSEQ multiplex PCR, and TCRdb holds only the in-frame ones, with some missing. This repertoire shows 45,000 to 60,000 clones, around 83% found once; its top ten account for 1.1% to 1.5%. Trimming stripped 4 bases from V and 2 bases from J, with 9 bases between. Germline V lookup: CDR1 SQVTM, CDR2 ANQGSEA. This CDR3 is 14 amino acids long. The rearrangement links TRBV29-1 to TRBJ2-6, with D perhaps matching TRBD2 (6 bases). The receptor was derived from an adult in good health and CMV-seropositive. Source material: memory CD4+ T cells from blood. The CDR3 nucleotides are TGCAGCGTTGTGACGGGAGCTGGGGCCAACGTCCTGACTTTC. It encodes CSVVTGAGANVLTF.